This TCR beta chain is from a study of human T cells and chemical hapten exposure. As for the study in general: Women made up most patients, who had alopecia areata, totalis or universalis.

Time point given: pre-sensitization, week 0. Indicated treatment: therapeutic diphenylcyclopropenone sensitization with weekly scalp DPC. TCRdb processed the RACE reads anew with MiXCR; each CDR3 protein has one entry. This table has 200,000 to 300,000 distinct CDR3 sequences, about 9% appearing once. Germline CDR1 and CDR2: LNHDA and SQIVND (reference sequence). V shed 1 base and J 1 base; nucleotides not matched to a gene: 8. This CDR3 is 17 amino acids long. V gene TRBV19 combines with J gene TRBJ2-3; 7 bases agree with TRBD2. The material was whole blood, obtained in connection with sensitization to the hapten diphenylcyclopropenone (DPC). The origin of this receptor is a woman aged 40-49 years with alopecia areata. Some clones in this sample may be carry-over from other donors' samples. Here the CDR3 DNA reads TGTGCCAGTAGTATAGCCGGCGGGAGAGGGCGCACAGATACGCAGTATTTT. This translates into CASSIAGGRGRTDTQYF.